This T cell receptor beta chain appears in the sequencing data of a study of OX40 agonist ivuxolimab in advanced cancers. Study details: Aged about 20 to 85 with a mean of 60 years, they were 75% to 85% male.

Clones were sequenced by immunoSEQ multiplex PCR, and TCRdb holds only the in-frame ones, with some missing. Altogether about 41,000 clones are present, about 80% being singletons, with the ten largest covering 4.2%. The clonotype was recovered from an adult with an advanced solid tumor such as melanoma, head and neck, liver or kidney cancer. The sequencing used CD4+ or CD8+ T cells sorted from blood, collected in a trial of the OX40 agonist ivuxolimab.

CDR3 in DNA: TGTGCCAGCTCACCGTTGGAGAACACTGAAGCTTTCTTT. Amino acid sequence: CASSPLENTEAFF. The rearrangement joins TRBV18 to TRBJ1-1; D unclear. The CDR3 length is 13 residues. V shed 3 bases and J shed 1 base, with 6 bases lying between them. CDR1 KGHSH and CDR2 LQKENI come from the germline V gene.